This is a list of T cell receptor beta chains from one sample in a study of shared clonotypes between healthy human individuals. The table came from immunoSEQ multiplex PCR; TCRdb's copy has only in-frame clones and leaves some out. The sample has 2 million or so clones; around 95% are singletons. Source material: naive CD4+ T cells sorted from blood. These receptors were collected from a man aged 18 to 30 in good health. CDR3s include the opening cysteine and the closing phenylalanine or tryptophan. The order of the fields is D gene, clone size, J gene, V gene, CDR3 DNA, CDR3 protein. D genes are given only for firm matches. Rows give clone size only sometimes, using once, few, many, or a class for an expanded clone.

NA | once | TRBJ1-1 | TRBV6-5 | TGTGCCAGCAGTCAGGCCGGGGGCACTGAAGCTTTCTTT | CASSQAGGTEAFF
NA | NA | TRBJ2-7 | TRBV2 | TGTGCCAGCAGTGATCCCGGGACATGGAAGTACTTC | CASSDPGTWKYF
TRBD2 | once | TRBJ2-3 | TRBV7-6 | TGTGCCAGCAGCTTAGCGACTAGCGGGGGGGTAGGAGATACGCAGTATTTT | CASSLATSGGVGDTQYF
NA | NA | TRBJ2-7 | TRBV25-1 | TGTGCCAGCAGTGACCCGGCAGGGGCGAGAGAGCAGTACTTC | CASSDPAGAREQYF
TRBD1 | NA | TRBJ2-7 | TRBV5-1 | TGCGCCAGCAGCTTGGCCCCCCGACAGGGGGTCGGCGAGCAGTACTTC | CASSLAPRQGVGEQYF
NA | NA | TRBJ2-3 | TRBV29-1 | TGCAGCGTTGATGCGGACCACACAGATACGCAGTATTTT | CSVDADHTDTQYF
NA | NA | TRBJ2-2 | TRBV10-3 | TGTGCCATCAGTGTAGGCGCCGGAGGGACCGGGGAGCTGTTTTTT | CAISVGAGGTGELFF
TRBD1 | NA | TRBJ2-7 | TRBV18 | TGTGCCAGCTCACATCGACAGGGCCCCTACGAGCAGTACTTC | CASSHRQGPYEQYF
TRBD2 | once | TRBJ2-3 | TRBV10-1 | TGCGCCAGCAGTGAGTCAAGGGCGGGAGGGGCAAATACGCAGTATTTT | CASSESRAGGANTQYF
TRBD1 | NA | TRBJ1-5 | TRBV19 | TGTGCCAGTAGTACCACAGGGGACAATCAGCCCCAGCATTTT | CASSTTGDNQPQHF
NA | NA | TRBJ1-2 | TRBV5-6 | TGTGCCAGCAGCTTTCCCGAGGTCTATGGCTACACCTTC | CASSFPEVYGYTF
NA | NA | TRBJ1-4 | TRBV6-6 | TGTGCCAGCAGTTACTCCGGCAGTAATGAAAAACTGTTTTTT | CASSYSGSNEKLFF
NA | NA | TRBJ1-1 | TRBV28 | TGTGCCAGCAGCCAACCCTGGACAGTCCGGATTGAGGCTTTCTTT | CASSQPWTVRIEAFF
NA | NA | TRBJ2-2 | TRBV5-1 | TGCGCCAGCAGCCCCCGACAGTGGGGGAACACCGGGGAGCTGTTTTTT | CASSPRQWGNTGELFF
NA | NA | TRBJ2-2 | TRBV5-4 | TGTGCCAGCAGCTTGGTCGGCGGGGCGACCACCGGGGAGCTGTTTTTT | CASSLVGGATTGELFF